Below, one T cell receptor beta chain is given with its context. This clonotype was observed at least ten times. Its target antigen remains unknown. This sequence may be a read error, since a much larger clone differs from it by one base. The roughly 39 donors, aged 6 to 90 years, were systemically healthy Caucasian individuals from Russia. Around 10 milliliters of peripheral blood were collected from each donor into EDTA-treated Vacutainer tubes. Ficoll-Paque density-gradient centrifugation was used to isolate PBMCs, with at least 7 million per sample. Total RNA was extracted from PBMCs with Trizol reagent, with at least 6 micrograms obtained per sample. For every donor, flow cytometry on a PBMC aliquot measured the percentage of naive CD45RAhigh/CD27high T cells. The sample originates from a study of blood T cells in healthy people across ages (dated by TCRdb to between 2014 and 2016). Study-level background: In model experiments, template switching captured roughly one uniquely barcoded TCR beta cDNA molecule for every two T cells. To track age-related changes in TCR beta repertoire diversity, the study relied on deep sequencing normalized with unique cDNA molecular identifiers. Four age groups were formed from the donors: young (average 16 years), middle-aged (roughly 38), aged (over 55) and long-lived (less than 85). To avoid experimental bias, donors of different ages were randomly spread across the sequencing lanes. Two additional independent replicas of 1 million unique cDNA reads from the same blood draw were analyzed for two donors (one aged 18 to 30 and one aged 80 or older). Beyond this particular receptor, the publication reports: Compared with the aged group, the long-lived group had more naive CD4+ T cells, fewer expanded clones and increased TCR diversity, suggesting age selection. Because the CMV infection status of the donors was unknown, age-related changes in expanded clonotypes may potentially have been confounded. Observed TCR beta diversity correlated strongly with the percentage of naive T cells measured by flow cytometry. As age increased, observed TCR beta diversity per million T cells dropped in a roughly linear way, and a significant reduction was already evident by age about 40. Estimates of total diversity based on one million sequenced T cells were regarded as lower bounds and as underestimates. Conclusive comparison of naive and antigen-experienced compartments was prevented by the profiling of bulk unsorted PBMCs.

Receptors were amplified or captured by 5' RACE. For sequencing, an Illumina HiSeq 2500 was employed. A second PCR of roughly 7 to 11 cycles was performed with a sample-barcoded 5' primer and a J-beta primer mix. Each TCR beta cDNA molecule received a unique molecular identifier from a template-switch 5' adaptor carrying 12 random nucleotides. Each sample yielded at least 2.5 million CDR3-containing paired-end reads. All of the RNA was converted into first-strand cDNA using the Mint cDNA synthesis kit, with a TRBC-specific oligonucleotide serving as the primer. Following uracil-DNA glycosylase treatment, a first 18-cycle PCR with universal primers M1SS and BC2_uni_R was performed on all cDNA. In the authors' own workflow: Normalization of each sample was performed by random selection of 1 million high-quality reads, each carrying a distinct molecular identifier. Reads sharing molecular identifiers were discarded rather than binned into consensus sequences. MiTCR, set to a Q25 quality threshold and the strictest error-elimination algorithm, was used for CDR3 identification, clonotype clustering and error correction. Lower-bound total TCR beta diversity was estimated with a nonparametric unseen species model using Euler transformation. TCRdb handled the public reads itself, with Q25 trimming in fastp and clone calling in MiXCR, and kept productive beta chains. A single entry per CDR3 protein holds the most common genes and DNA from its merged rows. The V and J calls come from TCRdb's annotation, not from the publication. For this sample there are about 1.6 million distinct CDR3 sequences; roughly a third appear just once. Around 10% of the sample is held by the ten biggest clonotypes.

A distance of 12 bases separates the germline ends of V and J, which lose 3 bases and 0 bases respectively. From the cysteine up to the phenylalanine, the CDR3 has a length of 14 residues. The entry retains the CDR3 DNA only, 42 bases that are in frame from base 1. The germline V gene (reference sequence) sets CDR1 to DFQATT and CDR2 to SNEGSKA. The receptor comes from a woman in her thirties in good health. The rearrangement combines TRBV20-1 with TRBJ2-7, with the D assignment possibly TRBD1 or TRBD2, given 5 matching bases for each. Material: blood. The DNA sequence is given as TGCAGTGCTAGGCGCTCAGGGACCTCCTACGAGCAGTACTTC. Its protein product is CSARRSGTSYEQYF.